The 3 T cell receptor beta chains given below trace back to one sample, sequenced in a study of T cell responses to AZD1222 COVID-19 vaccine. Some clones are missing from TCRdb's copy, which holds only in-frame ones; the method was immunoSEQ multiplex PCR. The sample records 110,000 to 150,000 clones, 80% to 90% being singletons. Source: peripheral blood, taken on day 0 of AZD1222 vaccination. These TCRs come from an adult in good health.

V and J are TRBV14 and TRBJ2-5; D gene ambiguous. CDR3 length: 12 residues. V shed 3 bases and J shed 4 bases, with 6 bases lying between them. Germline lookup yields CDR1 SGHDN and CDR2 FVKESK. The CDR3 spells CASSHIPETQYF. In DNA form, the CDR3 reads TGTGCCAGCAGCCATATCCCAGAGACCCAGTACTTC.

The chain combines TRBV6-2 or TRBV6-3 with TRBJ2-2; 12 bases match TRBD2. Trimming cost V 5 bases and J 4 bases; bases outside gene matches: 5. The CDR3 contains 16 residues. CDR1 and CDR2 (germline): MNHEY, SVGEGT. The CDR3 loop is CASSTLAGGSTGELFF. CDR3 bases: TGTGCCAGCAGTACACTAGCGGGAGGATCCACCGGGGAGCTGTTTTTT.

The chain links TRBV2 to TRBJ1-5; TRBD1 is a possible D gene (5 bases). This CDR3 region has 15 residues. Trimming left V 6 bases short and J 0 bases short, with 12 bases between. CDR1 SNHLY and CDR2 FYNNEI come from the germline V gene. CDR3 in amino acids: CASRVGRNSNQPQHF. The CDR3 DNA is TGTGCCAGCAGGGTGGGACGGAATAGCAATCAGCCCCAGCATTTT.